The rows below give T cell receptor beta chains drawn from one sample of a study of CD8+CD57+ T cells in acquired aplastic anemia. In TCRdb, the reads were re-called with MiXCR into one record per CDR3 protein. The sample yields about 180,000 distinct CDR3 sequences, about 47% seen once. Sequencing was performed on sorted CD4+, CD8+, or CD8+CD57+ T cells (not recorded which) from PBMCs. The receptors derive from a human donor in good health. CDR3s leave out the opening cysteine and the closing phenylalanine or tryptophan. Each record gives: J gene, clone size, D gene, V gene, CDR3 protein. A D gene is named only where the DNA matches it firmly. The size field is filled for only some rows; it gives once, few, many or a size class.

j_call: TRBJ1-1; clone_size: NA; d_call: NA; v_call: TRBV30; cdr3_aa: AWSVSPTMNTEAF
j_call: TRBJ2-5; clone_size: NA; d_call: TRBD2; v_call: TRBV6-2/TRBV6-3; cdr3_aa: ASSYRRGGTGETQY
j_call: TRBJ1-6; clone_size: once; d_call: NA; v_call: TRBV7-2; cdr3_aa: ASSLAGSNNSPLH
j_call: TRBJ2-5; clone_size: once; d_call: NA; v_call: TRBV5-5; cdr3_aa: ASSFGGEETQY
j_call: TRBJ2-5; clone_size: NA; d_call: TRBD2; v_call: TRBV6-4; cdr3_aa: ASSPPGLAGGPQETQY
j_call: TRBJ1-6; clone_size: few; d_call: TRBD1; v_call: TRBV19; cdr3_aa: ASSMLGQGAKNSPLH
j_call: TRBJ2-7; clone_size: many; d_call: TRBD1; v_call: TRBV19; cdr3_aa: ASSTRDSMREQY
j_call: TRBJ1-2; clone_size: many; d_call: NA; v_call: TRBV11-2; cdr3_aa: ASSLVGGVANYGYT
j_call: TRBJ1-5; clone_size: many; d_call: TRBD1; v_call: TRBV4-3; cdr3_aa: ASSQVRTGLNQPQH
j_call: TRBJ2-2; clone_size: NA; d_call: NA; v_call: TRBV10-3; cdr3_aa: AISDVGGAAGELF
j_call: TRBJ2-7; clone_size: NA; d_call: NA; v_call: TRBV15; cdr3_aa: ATSIQSGAYEQY
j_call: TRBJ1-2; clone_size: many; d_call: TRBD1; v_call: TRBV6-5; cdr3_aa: ASSLGQGNYGYT
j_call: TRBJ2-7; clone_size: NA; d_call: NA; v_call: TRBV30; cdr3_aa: AWSSQPYEQY
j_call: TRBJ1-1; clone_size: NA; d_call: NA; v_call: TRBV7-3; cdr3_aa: ASSWRVGDTEAF
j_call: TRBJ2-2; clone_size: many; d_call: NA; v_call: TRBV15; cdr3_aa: ATSRAAVVTGELF
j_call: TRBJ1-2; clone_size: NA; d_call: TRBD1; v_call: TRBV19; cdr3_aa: ASRKQGAGYGYT
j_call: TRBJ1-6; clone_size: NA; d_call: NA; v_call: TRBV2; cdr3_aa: ASSIAPNSPLH
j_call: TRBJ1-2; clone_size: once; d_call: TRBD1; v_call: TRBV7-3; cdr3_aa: ASSSGQGYGYT
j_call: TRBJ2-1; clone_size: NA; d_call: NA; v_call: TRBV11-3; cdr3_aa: ASSLEVNEQF